The 22 T cell receptor beta chains in this list originate from one sample, sequenced in a study of blood T cell repertoires in COVID-19. The table came from immunoSEQ multiplex PCR; TCRdb's copy has only in-frame clones and leaves some out. Found here are hundreds of thousands of clones, about 88% of them singletons; the top ten hold roughly 0.92%. Sequenced input: peripheral blood. Receptors were obtained from a young man with COVID-19, enrolled during active disease.

The chain has TRBV6-6 and TRBJ1-5; D is perhaps TRBD1 (6 bases). The CDR3 sequence is 15 residues long. Per germline, CDR1 MNHNY and CDR2 SVGAGI (reference sequence). V gave up 2 bases and J gave up 0 bases, with 8 bases separating them. The CDR3 nucleotides are TGTGCCAGCAGTTACCTGGACAGTAGCAATCAGCCCCAGCATTTT. Protein sequence: CASSYLDSSNQPQHF.

In this sample, this clone turned up a few times. The chain recombines TRBV5-1 with TRBJ2-1; 9 nucleotides agree with TRBD2. The CDR3 extends over 15 amino acids. The junction had 8 bases not matched to a gene; V was cut back by 2 bases and J by 8 bases. Per germline, CDR1 SGHRS and CDR2 YFSETQ. The CDR3 sequence: CASSLLSGGSYEQFF. The DNA of the CDR3 is TGCGCCAGCAGCTTATTAAGCGGGGGGAGTTATGAGCAGTTCTTC.

This clone was counted once. V is TRBV11-2 and J is TRBJ2-7; 9 positions agree with TRBD1. Unmatched junction bases numbered 9, after V lost 5 bases and J lost 4 bases. There are 15 residues in the CDR3. CDR1 and CDR2 (germline): SGHAT, FQNNGV. The CDR3 nucleotides read TGTGCCAGCAGCAGACCGGGACAGGGTTCTTACGAGCAGTACTTC. This gives the protein CASSRPGQGSYEQYF.

The rearrangement joins TRBV30 to TRBJ1-3; 7 bases match TRBD1. From germline, CDR1 is GTSNPN and CDR2 SVGIG (reference sequence). CDR3 length equals 14 residues. V shed 0 bases and J 3 bases; nucleotides not matched to a gene: 2. The CDR3 DNA follows: TGTGCCTGGAGTGTTGGGACAGTTGGAAACACCATATATTTT. This gives the protein CAWSVGTVGNTIYF.

The chain employs TRBV18 and TRBJ2-7; 8 bases line up with TRBD1. CDR3 length equals 16 residues. Germline values: CDR1 KGHSH, CDR2 LQKENI. V lost 0 bases, J lost 5 bases, and 9 bases stayed unmatched. CDR3 in amino acids: CASSPPTSTGAHEQYF. The CDR3 DNA sequence: TGTGCCAGCTCACCACCGACTTCGACAGGGGCACACGAGCAGTACTTC.

The rearrangement uses TRBV18 and TRBJ1-6, with D hard to call. Germline lookup yields CDR1 KGHSH and CDR2 LQKENI. Trimming left V 0 bases short and J 10 bases short, with 10 bases between. This CDR3 has 14 residues. CDR3: CASSPPNGRSPLHF. The CDR3 bases are TGTGCCAGCTCACCACCCAATGGGAGGTCACCCCTCCACTTT.

The gene calls are TRBV18 and TRBJ1-1; D gene ambiguous. V was trimmed by 5 bases and J by 5 bases, leaving 12 bases between them. Germline V gives CDR1 KGHSH, CDR2 LQKENI. The CDR3 loop spans 13 amino acids. CDR3 amino acids: CASSSTDTTEAFF. The CDR3 DNA sequence: TGTGCCAGCTCATCCACTGACACTACTGAAGCTTTCTTT.

The chain is built from TRBV12-3 or TRBV12-4 and TRBJ1-1, with D possibly TRBD1 on 6 matching bases. V was shortened by 2 bases and J by 9 bases, with 10 bases between the two germline ends. The CDR3 contains 12 residues. The CDR3 DNA is TGTGCCAGCAGTTTATACAGGGCCAAAGCTTTCTTT. Encoded protein: CASSLYRAKAFF.

The gene calls are TRBV11-2 and TRBJ1-4; no clear D gene. This CDR3 spans 14 amino acids. Germline CDR1 reads SGHAT; CDR2 reads FQNNGV. V lost 5 bases, J lost 4 bases, and 11 bases lay in between. CDR3 sequence (DNA): TGTGCCAGCAGCGTTGATAGAATTAATGAAAAACTGTTTTTT. This sequence encodes CASSVDRINEKLFF.

The V gene is TRBV9, the J gene TRBJ2-1; 11 positions match TRBD1. Losses at the gene ends were 4 bases for V and 0 bases for J; bases not matched to a gene: 15. In germline, CDR1 is SGDLS, CDR2 YYNGEE. This CDR3 comprises 20 residues. The CDR3 DNA reads TGTGCCAGCAGCTCAGGACAGGGGGCATATGATTACCGCTCCTACAATGAGCAGTTCTTC. Encoded protein: CASSSGQGAYDYRSYNEQFF.

Turning to this clone: In the same sample, other DNA sequences code for this CDR3. The chain's CDR3 is CASSFTGTEAFF. In DNA form, the CDR3 reads TGTGCCAGCAGTTTCACGGGGACTGAAGCTTTCTTT. The J gene is TRBJ1-1, the V gene TRBV12-3 or TRBV12-4; D is unresolved. The CDR3 is 12 residues long. V lost 3 bases to trimming and J lost 5 bases, with 7 bases between them.

CDR3 sequence reads: CASSIARGDQPQHF. CDR3 bases: TGTGCCAGTAGTATAGCCAGGGGAGATCAGCCCCAGCATTTT. This rearrangement joins TRBV19 to TRBJ1-5; possibly TRBD1 for D (6 bases). Trimming removed 1 base from V and 5 bases from J, with 9 bases in between. CDR1 LNHDA and CDR2 SQIVND come from the germline V gene (reference sequence). The length of the CDR3 is 14 residues.

V and J are TRBV7-9 and TRBJ2-7; 7 nucleotides match TRBD1. This CDR3 has 15 residues. With 4 bases clipped from V and 6 bases from J, the junction kept 12 bases outside the gene matches. Germline loops: CDR1 SEHNR, CDR2 FQNEAQ (reference sequence). As DNA, the CDR3 is TGTGCCAGCAGCTCGACCAACGGACAGGCCGCCGAGCAGTACTTC. Amino acids: CASSSTNGQAAEQYF.

This sequence joins TRBV9 and TRBJ2-3; D not certain. The CDR3 runs 16 residues. Trimming removed 4 bases from V and 4 bases from J, with 19 bases in between. Per the germline V gene, CDR1 is SGDLS and CDR2 is YYNGEE. CDR3 DNA sequence: TGTGCCAGCAGCATGCTAGTGCCCGGTCTCCCAGATACGCAGTATTTT. Residues: CASSMLVPGLPDTQYF.

This chain connects TRBV10-1 to TRBJ2-5; 7 bases agree with TRBD1. J lost 0 bases, V lost 5 bases, and 9 bases had no gene match. The CDR3 extends over 16 amino acids. Germline V gene data show CDR1 as WNHNN and CDR2 as SYGVQD (reference sequence). DNA for the CDR3: TGCGCCAGCAGTATGTCCGGGACAGCAGACCAAGAGACCCAGTACTTC. This sequence encodes CASSMSGTADQETQYF.

Only one count was recorded for this clone. The chain recombines TRBV29-1 with TRBJ2-1; 7 positions agree with TRBD1. Losses at the gene ends were 2 bases for V and 4 bases for J; bases not matched to a gene: 8. The CDR3 has 15 residues. Germline V gene data show CDR1 as SQVTM and CDR2 as ANQGSEA. The CDR3 region is CSVESWDRRYNEQFF. As DNA, the CDR3 is TGCAGCGTTGAAAGTTGGGACAGAAGGTACAATGAGCAGTTCTTC.

This clone was seen just once. The genes are TRBV27 and TRBJ2-7, with 9 bases that match TRBD2. With 2 bases clipped from V and 2 bases from J, the junction kept 4 bases outside the gene matches. The CDR3 has 15 residues. Germline V gives CDR1 MNHEY, CDR2 SMNVEV (reference sequence). In nucleotides, the CDR3 is TGTGCCAGCAGTTTACGACTAGCGGAAACCTACGAGCAGTACTTC. Translation gives CASSLRLAETYEQYF.

The chain is built from TRBV5-4 and TRBJ2-3; TRBD1 agrees at 9 bases. CDR3 size: 16 residues. The V segment lost 2 bases and the J segment 1 base; nucleotides outside the gene matches: 5. The germline V gene has CDR1 SGHNT and CDR2 YYREEE (reference sequence). The CDR3 region is CASSFPRDRGTDTQYF. For the CDR3, the DNA is TGTGCCAGCAGCTTTCCCCGGGACAGGGGCACAGATACGCAGTATTTT. The full variable domain, its missing parts supplied by reference TRBV5-4 and TRBJ2-3, is ETGVTQSPTHLIKTRGQQVTLRCSSQSGHNTVSWYQQALGQGPQFIFQYYREEENGRGNFPPRFSGLQFPNYSSELNVNALELDDSALYLCASSFPRDRGTDTQYFGPGTRLTVL.

This chain connects TRBV12-5 to TRBJ2-1; D is ambiguous. The CDR3 spans 12 residues. V lost 0 bases to trimming and J lost 10 bases, with 7 bases between them. Looked up from germline, CDR1 is LGHNT and CDR2 is FRNRAP. The CDR3 region is CASGLVTDEQFF. CDR3 nucleotide sequence: TGTGCTAGTGGTTTGGTGACTGACGAGCAGTTCTTC.

CDR3 in amino acids: CASSLLRDRGTYEQYF. As DNA, the CDR3 is TGTGCCAGCAGTTTATTAAGGGACAGGGGGACCTACGAGCAGTACTTC. The V call is TRBV27, the J call TRBJ2-7, with 11 bases that match TRBD1. CDR3 size: 16 residues. The junction had 4 bases not matched to a gene; V was cut back by 1 base and J by 2 bases. CDR1 MNHEY and CDR2 SMNVEV come from the germline V gene (reference sequence).

The chain recombines TRBV7-9 with TRBJ2-5; 9 bases align to TRBD2. Germline V gene sequence: CDR1 SEHNR, CDR2 FQNEAQ (reference sequence). This CDR3 is built from 17 residues. Losses at the gene ends were 3 bases for V and 2 bases for J; bases not matched to a gene: 10. The CDR3 DNA sequence: TGTGCCAGCAGCTTTTGTTCACCGCTAGCGGGACAAGAGACCCAGTACTTC. Amino acid sequence: CASSFCSPLAGQETQYF.

In DNA, the CDR3 is TGTGCCAGCCAGCCGCGGGGGAGAATAGGGGGCACCGGGGAGCTGTTTTTT. Translated, it gives CASQPRGRIGGTGELFF. The V gene is TRBV5-4, the J gene TRBJ2-2, with TRBD2 as a possible D gene (7 bases). This CDR3 is built from 17 residues. V was clipped by 7 bases and J by 4 bases, with 23 bases between them. Germline values: CDR1 SGHNT, CDR2 YYREEE (reference sequence).